The source of this TCR beta chain is a study of blood T cells in healthy people across ages. PCR was performed a second time for about 7 to 11 cycles using a sample-barcoded 5' primer and a J-beta primer mix. One entry per CDR3 protein results from TCRdb running MiXCR on the 5' RACE reads. The repertoire consists of around 1,000,000 distinct CDR3 sequences, with under 30% occurring once and the leading ten covering approximately 0.75%. Germline assignment: CDR1 DFQATT and CDR2 SNEGSKA (reference sequence). The CDR3 sequence is 13 residues long. V gave up 4 bases and J gave up 5 bases, with 14 bases separating them. The sample was also linked to a second study, of T cells of mothers and their children. As that report states: Three healthy Caucasian mothers, along with their six children, served as the donors.

This chain uses TRBV20-1 with TRBJ1-1; D uncertain. Source material: blood. The sequence was collected from a girl aged 2-15 years in good health. CDR3 sequence: CSAKGRLGTEAFF. The CDR3 coding sequence is TGCAGTGCTAAAGGGCGCCTCGGGACTGAAGCTTTCTTT.